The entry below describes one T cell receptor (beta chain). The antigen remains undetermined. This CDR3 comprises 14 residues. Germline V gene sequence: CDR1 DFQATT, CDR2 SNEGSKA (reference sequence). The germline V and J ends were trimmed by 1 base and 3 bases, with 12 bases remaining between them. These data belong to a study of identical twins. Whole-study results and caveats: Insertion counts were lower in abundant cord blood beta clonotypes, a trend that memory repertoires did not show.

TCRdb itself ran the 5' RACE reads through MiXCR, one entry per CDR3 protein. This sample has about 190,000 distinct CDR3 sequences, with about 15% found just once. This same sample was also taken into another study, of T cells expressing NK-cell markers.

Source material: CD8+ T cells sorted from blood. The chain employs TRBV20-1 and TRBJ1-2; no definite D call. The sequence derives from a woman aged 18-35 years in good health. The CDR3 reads CSARVLGYYYGYTF. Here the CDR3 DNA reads TGCAGTGCTAGAGTTTTAGGGTATTACTATGGCTACACCTTC.